One TCR beta chain is described in this entry. Its antigen is as yet unknown. The sample is drawn from a study of T cells in Graves' hyperthyroidism and ophthalmopathy. General observations from the study: Most expanded thyroid clonotypes above 0.001 also appeared in blood. The model forecast ophthalmopathy, anticipating it by a median 6.5 months before onset.

CDR1 and CDR2 (germline): KGHSH, LQKENI. The CDR3 sequence is 14 residues long. V gave up 3 bases and J gave up 5 bases, with 13 bases separating them. TCR beta CDR3 sequences were amplified from RNA transcripts. The HTBI primer set drove a first-round RT-PCR of the TCR CDR3. In TCRdb, the multiplex PCR reads were re-called with MiXCR into one record per CDR3 protein. This sample has about 720,000 distinct CDR3 sequences; roughly 15% occur once, and the top ten carry around 8%. The specimen was blood. The clonotype comes from a man aged 18 to 29 with Graves' hyperthyroidism. The J gene is TRBJ2-5, the V gene TRBV18; D is perhaps TRBD1 (6 bases). In nucleotides, the CDR3 is TGTGCCAGCTCACCCCGGTGGCAGGGGGAGACCCAGTACTTC. Its translation: CASSPRWQGETQYF.